Given below is one T cell receptor (beta chain) in context. The data belong to a study of control samples from healthy donors and cancer patients. Between the trimmed V and J ends, which lost 0 bases and 4 bases, there was a span of 11 bases. This CDR3 region has 15 residues. CDR1 and CDR2 from the germline V gene are SGDLS and YYNGEE. Sequencing used immunoSEQ multiplex PCR; TCRdb keeps in-frame clones, though not all of them. Among approximately 84,000 clones listed, 91% were seen once. This clonotype originated in a man aged 25-45 years in good health. Sequenced material: blood. The chain is built from TRBV9 and TRBJ2-1, with D uncertain. The CDR3 region has the DNA TGTGCCAGCAGCGTAGGAGACATAAAATACAATGAGCAGTTCTTC. Translating it yields CASSVGDIKYNEQFF.